This T cell receptor beta chain was observed in a study of shared clonotypes between healthy human individuals. Regarding the study as a whole: The naive CD4 repertoires of a few donors were compared, and approximately 4.7% of clonotypes were shared. Sampling was confined to blood; repertoires within tissues likely differ.

This CDR3 region has 15 residues. Comments on this clone: Its antigen is not known.

Produced via immunoSEQ multiplex PCR; TCRdb's table is partial and in-frame only. The table has around 2.1 million clones, approximately 96% seen once. Sample: naive CD4+ T cells sorted from blood. Subset given: CD45RA+ positively selected. The sequence came from a man aged 18 to 30 in good health. The chain combines TRBV1 with TRBJ1-3. TRBV1 is listed as a pseudogene. CDR3 region: CTSSLFMGTGNTIYF. In nucleotides, the CDR3 is TGCACCAGCAGCCTGTTCATGGGAACTGGAAACACCATATATTTT.